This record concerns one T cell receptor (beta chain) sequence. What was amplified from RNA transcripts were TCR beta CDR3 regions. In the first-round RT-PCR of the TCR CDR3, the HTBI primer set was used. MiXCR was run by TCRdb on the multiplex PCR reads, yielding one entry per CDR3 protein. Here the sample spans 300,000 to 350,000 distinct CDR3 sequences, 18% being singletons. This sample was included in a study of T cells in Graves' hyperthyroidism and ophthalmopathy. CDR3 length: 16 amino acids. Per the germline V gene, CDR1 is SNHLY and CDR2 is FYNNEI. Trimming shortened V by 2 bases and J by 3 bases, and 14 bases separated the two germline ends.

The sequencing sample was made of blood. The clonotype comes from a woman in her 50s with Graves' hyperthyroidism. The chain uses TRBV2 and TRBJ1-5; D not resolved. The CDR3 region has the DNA TGTGCCAGCAGTGAAAGTCGAGCCGCCTCCAATCAGCCCCAGCATTTT. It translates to CASSESRAASNQPQHF.